One and the same sample provided the 11 T cell receptor beta chains below, sequenced in a study of T cell responses to AZD1222 COVID-19 vaccine. Clones were read by immunoSEQ multiplex PCR, and TCRdb kept only the in-frame ones, dropping some. The table records over 150,000 clones, 70% to 90% of them present only once. Sequenced material: peripheral blood, taken on day 0 of MenACWY control vaccination. Receptors originate from an adult in good health.

CDR3 amino acids: CASSYSGRRSYEQYF. As DNA, the CDR3 is TGTGCCAGCAGTTACTCGGGACGGCGTTCCTACGAGCAGTACTTC. This chain links TRBV6-2 or TRBV6-3 with TRBJ2-7, with D perhaps given as TRBD1 or TRBD2 (5 bases each). The CDR3 is made up of 15 amino acids. In germline, CDR1 is MNHEY, CDR2 SVGEGT. The V gene lost 0 bases and the J gene lost 1 base, with 10 bases spanning the gap.

For the CDR3, the DNA is TGTGCCAGTACCGTCGGGCTAGGCAGCGGCTATGGCTACACCTTC. This encodes CASTVGLGSGYGYTF. The chain recombines TRBV19 with TRBJ1-2, with no clear D. The CDR3 loop spans 15 amino acids. Germline loops: CDR1 LNHDA, CDR2 SQIVND (reference sequence). V was shortened by 7 bases and J by 4 bases, with 19 bases between the two germline ends.

This sequence joins TRBV6-1 and TRBJ2-3, with TRBD2 matching over 7 bases. The V segment lost 2 bases and the J segment 4 bases; nucleotides outside the gene matches: 3. The CDR3 extends over 14 amino acids. CDR1 is MNHNS, CDR2 SASEGT, per germline. CDR3 DNA: TGTGCCAGCAGTGAAAGCGGGGCCGCAGATACGCAGTATTTT. Amino acid sequence: CASSESGAADTQYF.

This CDR3 is CASSERVNEQFF. CDR3 DNA: TGTGCCAGCAGTGAAAGGGTGAATGAGCAGTTCTTC. The chain is built from TRBV2 and TRBJ2-1, with D hard to call. Trimming shortened V by 2 bases and J by 7 bases, and 6 bases separated the two germline ends. Germline-derived CDR1 and CDR2 are SNHLY and FYNNEI. The CDR3 has 12 residues.

The chain carries TRBV27 and TRBJ1-2, with D maybe TRBD1 (5 bases). The CDR3 runs to 13 residues. V was pared by 7 bases and J by 7 bases, with 16 bases between. CDR1 is MNHEY and CDR2 is SMNVEV in the germline V gene (reference sequence). The CDR3 reads CASTDPGRGGYTF. The CDR3 DNA is TGTGCCAGCACGGATCCCGGGAGGGGTGGCTACACCTTC.

The chain employs TRBV23-1 and TRBJ2-7, with TRBD2 matching 8 bases. Being an ORF, TRBV23-1 has a function that is uncertain. The CDR3 consists of 19 residues. The V and J ends lost 5 bases and 1 base, in that order; junction bases with no gene match: 19. CDR3 DNA sequence: TGCGCCAGCAGTTCCCACCGGGACCTGGCAGGCGGGAGGTCCTACGAGCAGTACTTC. It is translated as CASSSHRDLAGGRSYEQYF.

The CDR3 region is CAWSENTIYF. In DNA form, the CDR3 reads TGTGCCTGGAGTGAGAACACCATATATTTT. The chain is built from TRBV30 and TRBJ1-3, with no clear D. The CDR3 totals 10 residues. Germline-derived CDR1 and CDR2 are GTSNPN and SVGIG (reference sequence). V was cut by 1 base and J by 7 bases, with 2 bases left in between.

The V and J genes are TRBV19 and TRBJ2-1; perhaps TRBD2 as D (6 bases). The V end lost 8 bases, the J end lost 4 bases, and 9 bases lay between the germline ends. CDR1 and CDR2 from the germline V gene are LNHDA and SQIVND (reference sequence). The CDR3 has 12 amino acids. The CDR3 region is CASQGLYNEQFF. DNA of the CDR3: TGTGCCAGTCAGGGACTGTACAATGAGCAGTTCTTC.

The V gene is TRBV18, the J gene TRBJ2-2; possibly TRBD1 for D (5 bases). The CDR3 runs to 16 residues. CDR1 and CDR2 (germline): KGHSH, LQKENI. V was cut by 2 bases and J by 6 bases, with 16 bases left in between. This chain's CDR3 is CASSPRTPGPSGELFF. The CDR3 DNA follows: TGTGCCAGCTCACCAAGGACACCGGGTCCCTCCGGGGAGCTGTTTTTT.

The chain recombines TRBV7-8 with TRBJ1-2; D possibly corresponds to TRBD1 (5 bases). The CDR3 spans 16 residues. The V end lost 1 base, the J end lost 4 bases, and 16 bases lay between the germline ends. The germline V gene has CDR1 SGHVS and CDR2 FQNEAQ. The chain's CDR3 is CASSLEATAGLYGYTF. CDR3 nucleotides: TGTGCCAGCAGCTTAGAGGCTACAGCGGGACTCTATGGCTACACCTTC.

The chain's CDR3 is CASEGNGGSGNTIYF. DNA for the CDR3: TGTGCCAGCGAGGGTAACGGTGGCTCTGGAAACACCATATATTTT. The rearrangement uses TRBV7-9 and TRBJ1-3; D is unclear. Germline CDR1 reads SEHNR; CDR2 reads FQNEAQ (reference sequence). The CDR3 length is 15 residues. V lost 8 bases and J 0 bases, leaving 14 bases between the germline ends.